Included here is one TCR beta chain sequence, with context. Its antigen is unknown. The donors, nominally healthy at sampling, likely had unrecorded immune exposures. A multiplex PCR was run with 60 Vbeta primers and 13 Jbeta primers. Clones were sequenced by immunoSEQ multiplex PCR, and TCRdb holds only the in-frame ones, with some missing. The data contain approximately 220,000 clones, roughly 79% of them singletons. The data were taken from a study of cytomegalovirus exposure and HLA in healthy donors. About the research overall: In an early release, HLA-typed donors contributed tens of millions of unique TCR sequences.

Broader study findings: As a later analysis showed, a missense DCLRE1C variant was linked to trimming of TCR beta V- and J-genes. Overall, around 150 TCR beta chains were annotated as cytomegalovirus-associated.

This TCR came from a man younger than 30 in good health and CMV-seronegative. The sample taken for sequencing was PBMCs.

The CDR3, as DNA: TGTGCCAGCAGCCGAAGGGGCAGTGCCCAAGAGACCCAGTACTTC. This encodes CASSRRGSAQETQYF. The genes are TRBV7-2 and TRBJ2-5, with a possible D match to TRBD1 (5 bases). The germline V and J ends were trimmed by 5 bases and 1 base, with 14 bases remaining between them. This CDR3 spans 15 amino acids. Germline CDR1 SGHTA, CDR2 FQGNSA.